The source of this T cell receptor beta chain is a study of shared clonotypes between healthy human individuals. CD45RO-negative cells were positively selected for CCR7, leaving out terminally differentiated effector memory CD45RA+ cells. With regard to this clone: The antigen is unknown.

The method was immunoSEQ multiplex PCR; TCRdb's version includes in-frame clones alone and lacks a portion of them. In the table there are 800,000 to 950,000 clones, 96% of which are singletons. Findings and caveats of the study: A generally larger estimated richness was seen in naive subsets than in memory subsets.

This clonotype originated in a man aged 25 to 45 in good health. The sequenced sample was naive CD8+ T cells sorted from blood.

The CDR3 reads CASGERETYNEQFF. The CDR3 region has the DNA TGCGCCAGCGGCGAGCGGGAGACCTACAATGAGCAGTTCTTC. The rearrangement uses TRBV5-1 and TRBJ2-1; the match to TRBD2 covers 8 bases. Germline V lookup: CDR1 SGHRS, CDR2 YFSETQ. V shed 7 bases, J shed 2 bases, and the junction held 5 bases outside the gene matches. The CDR3 covers 14 residues.